This T cell receptor beta chain emerged from a study of tumor-infiltrating lymphocytes in primary liver carcinoma. Study-wide background: Measuring 4.2 to 10 cm across, the tumors were staged as T1-T3 N0M0. The study obtained roughly 3.65 to 7.5 million productive TCRbeta reads per sample, similar across tissue types. Study-level points and caveats: Blood fell significantly below tumors in its top-250-clone fraction (p = 0.039).

Investigators took RNA and DNA out together from roughly 21-30 mg of unsorted bulk tissue. Every tumor yielded five separate sampled regions. Notes on this clonotype: Antigen: not known. Germline is not matched at one junction end, which may reflect a read error.

This CDR3 comprises 15 residues. Germline loops: CDR1 SGHAT, CDR2 FQNNGV. Total RNA amounting to approximately 460 ng was the source from which TCR beta cDNA was made with a constant-region primer. Library construction for TCR beta comprised three nested multiplex PCR rounds performed with slightly modified ARM-PCR. The opening two PCR rounds, nine to eleven cycles each, paired TRBV1-TRBV30 forward primers with a C-beta reverse primer. TCRdb analysed the multiplex PCR reads with MiXCR anew, one entry per CDR3 protein. The table records roughly 30,000 distinct CDR3 sequences, about three quarters of them present only once.

This chain joins TRBV11-2 and TRBJ2-2; 8 nucleotides match TRBD2. Material for sequencing was liver tumor tissue from sampling region 5. The subset is: tumor region T5, tumor centre. The source of this sequence is a man aged 35-49 years with primary liver carcinoma and hepatitis B virus infection. CDR3 sequence (DNA): TGTGCCAGTAGCTCCAGCGGGAGTGCCCCCGGGGAGCCGTTTTTT. Amino acid sequence: CASSSSGSAPGEPFF.